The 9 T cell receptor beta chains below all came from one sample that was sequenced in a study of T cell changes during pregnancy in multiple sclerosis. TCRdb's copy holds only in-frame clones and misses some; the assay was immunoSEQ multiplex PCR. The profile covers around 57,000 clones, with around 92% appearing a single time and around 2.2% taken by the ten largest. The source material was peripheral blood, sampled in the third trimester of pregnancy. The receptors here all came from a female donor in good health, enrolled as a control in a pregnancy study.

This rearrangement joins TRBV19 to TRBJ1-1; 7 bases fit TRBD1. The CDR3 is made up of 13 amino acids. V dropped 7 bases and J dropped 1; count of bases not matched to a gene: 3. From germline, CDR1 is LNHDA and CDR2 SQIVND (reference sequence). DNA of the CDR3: TGTGCCAGTACCCAGGGGGGGAACACTGAAGCTTTCTTT. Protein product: CASTQGGNTEAFF.

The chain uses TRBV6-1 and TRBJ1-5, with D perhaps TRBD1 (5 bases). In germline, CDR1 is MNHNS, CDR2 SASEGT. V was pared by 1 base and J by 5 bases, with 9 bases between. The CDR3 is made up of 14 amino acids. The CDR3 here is CASSEGGNDQPQHF. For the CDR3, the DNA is TGTGCCAGCAGTGAAGGGGGCAATGATCAGCCCCAGCATTTT.

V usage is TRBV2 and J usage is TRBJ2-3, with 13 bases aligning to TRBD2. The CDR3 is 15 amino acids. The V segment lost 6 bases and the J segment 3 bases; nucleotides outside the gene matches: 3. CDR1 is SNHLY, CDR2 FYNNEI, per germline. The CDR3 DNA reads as TGTGCCAGCAGGGGACTAGCGGGACATACAGATACGCAGTATTTT. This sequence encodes CASRGLAGHTDTQYF.

CDR3: CASSSPRGNTDTQYF. The DNA for the CDR3 is TGTGCCAGCAGCTCGCCCAGGGGAAACACAGATACGCAGTATTTT. J is TRBJ2-3 and V is TRBV5-5; a weak D match, TRBD1 (6 bases). Trimming stripped 3 bases from V and 2 bases from J, with 13 bases between. From germline, CDR1 is SGHKS and CDR2 YYEKEE (reference sequence). This CDR3 has 15 amino acids. Variable domain in full (rest from reference TRBV5-5 and TRBJ2-3): DAGVTQSPTHLIKTRGQQVTLRCSPISGHKSVSWYQQVLGQGPQFIFQYYEKEERGRGNFPDRFSARQFPNYSSELNVNALLLGDSALYLCASSSPRGNTDTQYFGPGTRLTVL.

The CDR3 bases are TGCGCCAGCAGCCCCCTCCGGGGGGGAGACACTGAAGCTTTCTTT. Protein: CASSPLRGGDTEAFF. The chain uses TRBV5-1 and TRBJ1-1; D is perhaps TRBD1 (5 bases). Germline-derived CDR1 and CDR2 are SGHRS and YFSETQ. Trimming stripped 4 bases from V and 3 bases from J, with 16 bases between. The CDR3 length is 15 residues.

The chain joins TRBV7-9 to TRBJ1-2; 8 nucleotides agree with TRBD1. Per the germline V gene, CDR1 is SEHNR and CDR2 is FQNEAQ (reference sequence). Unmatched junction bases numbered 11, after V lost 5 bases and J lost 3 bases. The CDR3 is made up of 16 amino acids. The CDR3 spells CASSLGQAETHYGYTF. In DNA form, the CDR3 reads TGTGCCAGCAGCCTGGGACAGGCCGAGACCCACTATGGCTACACCTTC.

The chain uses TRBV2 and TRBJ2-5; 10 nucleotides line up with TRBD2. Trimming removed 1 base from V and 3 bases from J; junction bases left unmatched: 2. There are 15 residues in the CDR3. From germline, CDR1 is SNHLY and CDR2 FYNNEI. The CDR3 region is CASSEGGTSEETQYF. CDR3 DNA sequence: TGTGCCAGCAGTGAAGGGGGGACTAGCGAAGAGACCCAGTACTTC.

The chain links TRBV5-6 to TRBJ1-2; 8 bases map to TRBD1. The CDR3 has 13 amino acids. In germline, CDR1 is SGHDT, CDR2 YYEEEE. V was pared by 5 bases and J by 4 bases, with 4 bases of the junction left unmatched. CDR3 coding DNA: TGTGCCAGCAGTCCCGGGACAGGCTATGGCTACACCTTC. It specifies CASSPGTGYGYTF.

CDR3 sequence (DNA): TGTGCCATCAGTGAGTCCGGACAGTACTACGAGCAGTACTTC. It specifies CAISESGQYYEQYF. J is TRBJ2-7 and V is TRBV10-3; D is perhaps TRBD1 (6 bases). The CDR3 is 14 residues long. Germline V CDR1 and CDR2: ENHRY, SYGVKD. Trimming took 0 bases from V and 3 from J, leaving 9 bases between them.